This is a list of T cell receptor beta chains from one sample in a study of technical replicates of blood from several donors. Data came from immunoSEQ multiplex PCR; TCRdb stores just in-frame clones and leaves some out. The table has tens of thousands of clones, around 94% seen once. Sequencing used T cells isolated from PBMCs. The receptors shown here come from a human donor in good health. CDR3s leave out the opening cysteine and the closing phenylalanine or tryptophan. D genes are given only for firm matches. Size tells how often a clone was seen (once, few, many) or the class of an expanded clone, and some rows leave it out.

clone_size	v_call	j_call	d_call	cdr3_aa
.	TRBV19	TRBJ2-7	TRBD1	ASRDGTGATYEQY
.	TRBV7-8	TRBJ1-1	.	ASRKSRLNTEAF
.	TRBV6-6	TRBJ2-7	TRBD2	ASCRGLAVPYEQY
.	TRBV5-1	TRBJ1-1	.	ASSFKEQGNTEAF
.	TRBV27	TRBJ1-4	TRBD1	ASSSSRDRATNEKLF
once	TRBV19	TRBJ1-4	.	ASSATGLIETNEKLF
.	TRBV18	TRBJ2-7	TRBD2	ASSPSSGRAYEQY
.	TRBV30	TRBJ1-2	TRBD1	AWSPRDRGYYYGCT
.	TRBV19	TRBJ2-7	.	ASSITGLYEQY
.	TRBV19	TRBJ2-7	TRBD2	ASSISGRVGVYEQY
.	TRBV19	TRBJ2-7	TRBD1	ASGGQDKYEQY
once	TRBV15	TRBJ1-3	TRBD1	ATSGLDRVGNTIY
.	TRBV18	TRBJ1-5	.	ASSPIDSLAGNQPQH
.	TRBV2	TRBJ2-1	TRBD2	ASSPTSGAYNEQF
.	TRBV19	TRBJ1-1	TRBD1	ASSTDRGDTEAF
.	TRBV6-1	TRBJ2-1	TRBD2	ASSEGLTSGEIGEQF
.	TRBV28	TRBJ2-7	.	ASSLGGRPYEQY
.	TRBV28	TRBJ1-2	.	ASSLNPARAPNYGYT
.	TRBV18	TRBJ2-2	TRBD1	ASSPRTGDTGELF
.	TRBV5-6	TRBJ2-3	TRBD1	ASSWDRSTDTQY
.	TRBV15	TRBJ2-3	TRBD2	ATSGGLAGVTDTQY
.	TRBV6-5	TRBJ2-2	TRBD1	ASSPGQGPGELF
.	TRBV10-3	TRBJ1-4	TRBD1	AIPPGDRVQLF
.	TRBV6-6	TRBJ1-5	TRBD1	ASSRDRVSNQPQH
.	TRBV14	TRBJ1-2	.	ASSQDWGGDFNYGYT
.	TRBV10-3	TRBJ2-5	TRBD1	AISVTGTGLETQY
once	TRBV19	TRBJ2-7	TRBD2	ASSYLAGASYEQY
.	TRBV7-6	TRBJ2-7	TRBD2	ASSSETSGGLLTYEQY
.	TRBV7-9	TRBJ2-3	TRBD2	ASSDTSRERAYTQY
.	TRBV9	TRBJ2-7	.	ASSPGLSSYEQY
.	TRBV9	TRBJ2-7	.	ASSDKLSGVREQY
.	TRBV29-1	TRBJ2-7	.	SVVQGSYEQY
.	TRBV27	TRBJ1-2	.	ASSLLGTDGYT
.	TRBV30	TRBJ2-5	TRBD2	AWSVSAGGNGETQY
.	TRBV5-4	TRBJ2-1	.	ASSLDYSEQF
.	TRBV9	TRBJ2-3	TRBD2	ASSVAAGGPGDTQY
.	TRBV4-1	TRBJ2-7	TRBD2	ASSQKNRQGRAISYEQY
.	TRBV27	TRBJ2-7	.	ASSTSSSYEQY
.	TRBV2	TRBJ2-1	.	ASSNSNRNEQF
.	TRBV11-2	TRBJ1-1	.	ASSRHQVASGKMNTEAF
.	TRBV7-9	TRBJ2-5	.	ASSLFLSGYGETQY
.	TRBV19	TRBJ2-6	TRBD1	ASSPPGQGPSGANVLT
.	TRBV6-1	TRBJ2-2	.	ASLGGPSGTGELF
.	TRBV6-5	TRBJ1-2	.	ASSTLASSNYGYT
.	TRBV4-1	TRBJ2-6	.	ASSQVGSSGANVLT
.	TRBV27	TRBJ1-4	.	ASSLGPGIDEKLF
.	TRBV7-9	TRBJ2-3	TRBD1	ASSPAKTGIGADTQY
once	TRBV2	TRBJ2-1	TRBD2	ASEVNSGRRNEQF
.	TRBV5-1	TRBJ2-5	TRBD2	ASRTSGKKETQY
.	TRBV5-1	TRBJ1-2	.	ASSLEAGTFDGYT
.	TRBV5-1	TRBJ1-1	TRBD1	ASRNGDRANTEAF
.	TRBV9	TRBJ1-6	.	ASSSTGSPLH
.	TRBV6-1	TRBJ1-6	.	ASSGEWGVGSPLH